Listed below are T cell receptor beta chains from one sample, sequenced in a study of cytomegalovirus exposure and HLA in healthy donors. Clones were read by immunoSEQ multiplex PCR, and TCRdb kept only the in-frame ones, dropping some. The table records some 110,000 clones, less than 85% of them present only once. The sequencing sample was made of PBMCs. These receptor sequences come from a man in his 60s in good health and CMV-seronegative. The CDR3 runs from the conserved cysteine through the conserved F or W. Fields, in order: V gene, clone size, J gene, D gene, CDR3 protein, CDR3 DNA. D genes are given only for firm matches. Clone size appears in some rows only: once, few, many, or a class for an expanded clone.

TRBV7-7	few	TRBJ2-1	-	CASSLFRGPPNEQFF	TGTGCCAGCAGCTTATTCAGGGGCCCACCGAATGAGCAGTTCTTC
TRBV9	-	TRBJ2-3	-	CASSAITDTQYF	TGTGCCAGCAGCGCCATCACAGATACGCAGTATTTT
TRBV7-2	once	TRBJ1-1	-	CASSFARGNTEAFF	TGTGCCAGCAGCTTTGCCCGGGGAAACACTGAAGCTTTCTTT
TRBV5-4	-	TRBJ1-6	TRBD1	CASSSDRGPSPLHF	TGTGCCAGCAGCTCAGACAGGGGGCCTTCACCCCTCCACTTT
TRBV19	once	TRBJ2-2	-	CASTLYLGGRNTGELFF	TGTGCCAGTACCTTATACTTGGGGGGTCGGAACACCGGGGAGCTGTTTTTT
TRBV25-1	few	TRBJ2-3	TRBD1	CASSRQGDLTDTQYF	TGTGCCAGCAGTAGGCAGGGGGATTTGACAGATACGCAGTATTTT
TRBV5-4	-	TRBJ1-2	TRBD1	CASSWGLTQGINYGYTF	TGTGCCAGCAGTTGGGGCCTTACACAGGGGATTAACTATGGCTACACCTTC
TRBV6-5	-	TRBJ1-3	-	CASSYYQGKGNTIYF	TGTGCCAGCAGTTACTATCAGGGTAAAGGAAACACCATATATTTT
TRBV13	-	TRBJ1-6	-	CASSLVRDSPLHF	TGTGCCAGCAGCTTAGTCAGGGATTCACCCCTCCACTTT
TRBV6-6	-	TRBJ2-5	-	CASSYRQDTETQYF	TGTGCCAGCAGTTACAGACAGGATACGGAGACCCAGTACTTC
TRBV9	-	TRBJ2-5	-	CASSLGLLQETQYF	TGTGCCAGCAGCCTTGGACTCCTCCAAGAGACCCAGTACTTC
TRBV7-9	once	TRBJ1-2	TRBD1	CADLDPGQGAAGYTF	TGTGCCGACCTGGATCCCGGACAGGGGGCGGCCGGCTACACCTTC
TRBV6-5	-	TRBJ1-2	-	CASSSAGQSYYGYTF	TGTGCCAGCAGCTCCGCCGGACAGTCTTACTATGGCTACACCTTC
TRBV6-1	-	TRBJ1-1	TRBD1	CASTGQMNTEAFF	TGTGCCAGCACGGGACAGATGAACACTGAAGCTTTCTTT
TRBV2	few	TRBJ1-4	-	CASRPRATNEKLFF	TGTGCCAGCAGGCCACGAGCAACTAATGAAAAACTGTTTTTT
TRBV7-9	-	TRBJ2-3	TRBD2	CASSSWQRGPTDTQYF	TGTGCCAGCAGCTCGTGGCAGCGGGGGCCCACAGATACGCAGTATTTT
TRBV2	-	TRBJ1-5	TRBD1	CASSGGTGPGTQPQHF	TGTGCCAGCAGTGGAGGGACAGGACCGGGAACTCAGCCCCAGCATTTT
TRBV7-2	once	TRBJ1-2	-	CASSFTIDGAYGYTF	TGTGCCAGCAGCTTCACTATCGACGGTGCCTATGGCTACACCTTC
TRBV6-1	-	TRBJ1-5	-	CASSDQVNQPQHF	TGTGCCAGCAGTGACCAGGTCAATCAGCCCCAGCATTTT
TRBV6-6	once	TRBJ2-1	TRBD2	CASRSSGGGNYNEQFF	TGTGCCAGCAGGTCTAGCGGGGGAGGGAACTACAATGAGCAGTTCTTC
TRBV5-4	-	TRBJ1-2	TRBD1	CASSPRTGNYGYTF	TGTGCCAGCAGCCCCCGGACAGGCAACTATGGCTACACCTTC
TRBV18	-	TRBJ1-2	TRBD1	CASSEGQGNYGYTF	TGTGCCAGCTCAGAGGGACAGGGGAACTATGGCTACACCTTC
TRBV6-6	-	TRBJ1-1	-	CASSYREDTEAFF	TGTGCCAGCAGCTACAGGGAGGACACTGAAGCTTTCTTT
TRBV4-1	-	TRBJ2-3	TRBD1	CASSQLRRTGLTDTQYF	TGCGCCAGCAGCCAACTGCGGAGGACAGGGCTCACAGATACGCAGTATTTT
TRBV10-3	few	TRBJ2-5	-	CATKGEETQYF	TGTGCCACCAAGGGGGAAGAGACCCAGTACTTC
TRBV7-8	-	TRBJ1-6	-	CASSRLAQGSNSPLHF	TGTGCCAGCAGCCGTCTCGCCCAGGGTAGTAATTCACCCCTCCACTTT
TRBV5-4	-	TRBJ1-2	TRBD1	CASSRGQGGGYTF	TGTGCCAGCAGTCGCGGACAGGGTGGGGGCTACACCTTC
TRBV11-3	-	TRBJ2-3	TRBD1	CASSLGQGRPDTQYF	TGTGCCAGCAGCCTCGGACAGGGGAGGCCAGATACGCAGTATTTT
TRBV9	-	TRBJ1-2	-	CASSVYRDGGYTF	TGTGCCAGCAGCGTATACAGGGATGGTGGCTACACCTTC
TRBV2	-	TRBJ2-2	-	CASSVGTGAGELFF	TGTGCCAGCAGTGTGGGTACTGGAGCCGGGGAGCTGTTTTTT
TRBV7-8	few	TRBJ1-5	-	CASSSGQKNQPQHF	TGTGCCAGCAGCTCAGGACAGAAAAATCAGCCCCAGCATTTT
TRBV7-2	-	TRBJ2-7	-	CASSLVEASRGEQYF	TGTGCCAGCAGCTTAGTTGAGGCTAGCCGAGGGGAGCAGTACTTC
TRBV5-1	once	TRBJ2-3	-	CASSFKAGTDTQYF	TGCGCCAGCAGCTTTAAGGCGGGCACAGATACGCAGTATTTT
TRBV5-4	-	TRBJ1-2	-	CASSLAGENGYTF	TGTGCCAGCAGCTTGGCAGGGGAGAATGGCTACACCTTC
TRBV5-4	-	TRBJ2-1	-	CASSLTGNSNEQFF	TGTGCCAGCAGCTTAACGGGGAATTCGAATGAGCAGTTCTTC
TRBV9	-	TRBJ2-4	-	CASSPSGHQNIQYF	TGTGCCAGCAGCCCATCGGGACACCAAAACATTCAGTACTTC
TRBV7-8	once	TRBJ2-5	TRBD1	CASSTPGQGVQETQYF	TGTGCCAGCAGCACCCCGGGACAGGGGGTTCAAGAGACCCAGTACTTC
TRBV7-2	-	TRBJ2-2	TRBD1	CASSLGDRNTGELFF	TGTGCCAGCAGCTTAGGGGACAGGAACACCGGGGAGCTGTTTTTT
TRBV7-9	-	TRBJ2-5	-	CASSLLSASETQYF	TGTGCCAGCAGCTTATTATCTGCGTCAGAGACCCAGTACTTC
TRBV5-4	-	TRBJ1-1	TRBD1	CASSVPGQGEAFF	TGTGCCAGCAGCGTCCCGGGACAGGGGGAAGCTTTCTTT
TRBV7-3	-	TRBJ1-2	-	CASSLTPGDYGYTF	TGTGCCAGCAGCTTAACCCCCGGTGACTATGGCTACACCTTC
TRBV6-5	-	TRBJ1-2	-	CASLDPRGNRYGYTF	TGTGCCAGTCTCGACCCCCGGGGGAACCGCTATGGCTACACCTTC
TRBV28	-	TRBJ1-2	TRBD1	CASNLGQWGNYGYTF	TGTGCCAGCAACTTGGGACAGTGGGGAAACTATGGCTACACCTTC
TRBV9	-	TRBJ1-1	TRBD1	CASSKTGAKMNTEAFF	TGTGCCAGCAGCAAAACAGGGGCGAAGATGAACACTGAAGCTTTCTTT
TRBV18	-	TRBJ2-7	TRBD1	CASSPRTGNYEQYF	TGTGCCAGCTCACCCCGGACAGGGAACTACGAGCAGTACTTC